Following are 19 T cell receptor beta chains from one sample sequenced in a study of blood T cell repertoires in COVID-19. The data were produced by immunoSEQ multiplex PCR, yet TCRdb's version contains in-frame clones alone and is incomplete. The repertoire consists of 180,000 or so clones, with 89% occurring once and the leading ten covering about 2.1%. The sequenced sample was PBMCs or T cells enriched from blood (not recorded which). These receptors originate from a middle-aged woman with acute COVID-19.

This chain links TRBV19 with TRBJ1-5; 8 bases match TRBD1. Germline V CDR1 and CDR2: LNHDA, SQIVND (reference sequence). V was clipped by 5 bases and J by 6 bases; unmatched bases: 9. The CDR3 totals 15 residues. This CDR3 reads CASSEAGGPGQPQHF. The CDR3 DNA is TGTGCCAGTAGTGAAGCAGGGGGCCCTGGTCAGCCCCAGCATTTT.

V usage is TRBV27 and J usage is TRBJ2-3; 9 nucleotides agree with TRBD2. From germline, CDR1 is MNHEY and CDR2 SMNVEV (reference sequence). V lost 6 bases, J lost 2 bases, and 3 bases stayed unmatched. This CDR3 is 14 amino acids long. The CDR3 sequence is CASSGTSITDTQYF. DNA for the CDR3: TGTGCCAGCAGCGGGACTAGCATCACAGATACGCAGTATTTT.

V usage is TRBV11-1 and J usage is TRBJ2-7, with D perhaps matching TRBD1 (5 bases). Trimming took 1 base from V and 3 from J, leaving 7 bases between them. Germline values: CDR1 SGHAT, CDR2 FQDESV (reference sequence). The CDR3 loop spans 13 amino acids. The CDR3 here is CASSLVRGYEQYF. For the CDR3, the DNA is TGTGCCAGCAGCTTAGTAAGGGGCTACGAGCAGTACTTC.

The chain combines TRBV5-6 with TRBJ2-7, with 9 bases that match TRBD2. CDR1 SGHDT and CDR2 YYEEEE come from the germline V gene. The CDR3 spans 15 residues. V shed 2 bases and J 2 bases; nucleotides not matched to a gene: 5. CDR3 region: CASSFRLAAAYEQYF. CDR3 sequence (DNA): TGTGCCAGCAGCTTTAGACTAGCGGCCGCCTACGAGCAGTACTTC.

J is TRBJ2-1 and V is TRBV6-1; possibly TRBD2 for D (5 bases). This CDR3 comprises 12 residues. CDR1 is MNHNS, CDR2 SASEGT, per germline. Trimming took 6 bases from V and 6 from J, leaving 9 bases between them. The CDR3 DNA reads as TGTGCCAGCAGCGGCACTAGCAATGAGCAGTTCTTC. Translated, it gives CASSGTSNEQFF.

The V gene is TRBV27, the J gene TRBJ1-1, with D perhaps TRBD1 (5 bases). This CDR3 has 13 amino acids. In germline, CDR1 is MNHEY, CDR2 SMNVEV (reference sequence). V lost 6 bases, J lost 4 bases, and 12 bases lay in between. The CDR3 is CASSRDLSTEAFF. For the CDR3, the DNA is TGTGCCAGCAGCCGGGACTTAAGCACTGAAGCTTTCTTT.

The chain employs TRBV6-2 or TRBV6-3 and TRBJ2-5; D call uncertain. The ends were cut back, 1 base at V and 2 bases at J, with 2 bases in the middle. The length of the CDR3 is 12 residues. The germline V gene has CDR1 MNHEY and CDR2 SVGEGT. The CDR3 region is CASSYLQETQYF. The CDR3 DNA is TGTGCCAGCAGTTACTTACAAGAGACCCAGTACTTC.

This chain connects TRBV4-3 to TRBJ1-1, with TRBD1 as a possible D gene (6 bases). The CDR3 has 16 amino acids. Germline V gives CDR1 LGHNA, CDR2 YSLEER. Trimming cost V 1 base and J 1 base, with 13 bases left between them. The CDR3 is CASSQVGGAPNTEAFF. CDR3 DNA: TGCGCCAGCAGCCAAGTAGGGGGGGCTCCGAACACTGAAGCTTTCTTT.

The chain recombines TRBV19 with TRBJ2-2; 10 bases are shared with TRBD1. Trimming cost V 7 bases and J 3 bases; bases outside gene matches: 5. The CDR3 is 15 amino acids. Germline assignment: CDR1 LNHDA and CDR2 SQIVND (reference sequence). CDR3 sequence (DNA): TGTGCCAGTACCTCGGACAGGGGGTACACCGGGGAGCTGTTTTTT. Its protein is CASTSDRGYTGELFF.

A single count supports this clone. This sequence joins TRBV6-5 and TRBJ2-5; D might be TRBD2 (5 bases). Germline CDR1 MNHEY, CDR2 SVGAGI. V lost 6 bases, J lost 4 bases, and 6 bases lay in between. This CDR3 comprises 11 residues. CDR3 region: CASRDLETQYF. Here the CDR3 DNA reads TGTGCCAGCAGGGACTTAGAGACCCAGTACTTC.

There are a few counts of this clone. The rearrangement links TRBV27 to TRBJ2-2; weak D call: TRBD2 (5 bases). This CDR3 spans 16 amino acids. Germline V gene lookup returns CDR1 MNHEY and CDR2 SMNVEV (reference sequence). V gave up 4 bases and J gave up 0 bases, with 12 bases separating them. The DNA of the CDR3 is TGTGCCAGCAGTTGGCGCCGGGGAACGAACACCGGGGAGCTGTTTTTT. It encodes CASSWRRGTNTGELFF.

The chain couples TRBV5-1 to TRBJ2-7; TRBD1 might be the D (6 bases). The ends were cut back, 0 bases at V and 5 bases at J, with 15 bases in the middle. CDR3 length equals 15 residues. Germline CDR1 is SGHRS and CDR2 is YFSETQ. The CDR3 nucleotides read TGCGCCAGCAGCTTGGATGGGGGCGCCGGGGACGAGCAGTACTTC. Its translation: CASSLDGGAGDEQYF.

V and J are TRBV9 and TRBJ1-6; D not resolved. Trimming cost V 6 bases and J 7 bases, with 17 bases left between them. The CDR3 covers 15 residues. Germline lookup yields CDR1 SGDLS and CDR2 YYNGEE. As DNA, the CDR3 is TGTGCCAGCACCAGTGATGGGAGCAGCAATTCACCCCTCCACTTT. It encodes CASTSDGSSNSPLHF.

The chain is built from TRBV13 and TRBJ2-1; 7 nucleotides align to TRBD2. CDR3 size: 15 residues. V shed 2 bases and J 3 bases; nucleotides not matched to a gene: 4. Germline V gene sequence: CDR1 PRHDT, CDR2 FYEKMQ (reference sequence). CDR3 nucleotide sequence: TGTGCCAGCAGCTTAAACCTAGCGGACTACAATGAGCAGTTCTTC. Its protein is CASSLNLADYNEQFF.

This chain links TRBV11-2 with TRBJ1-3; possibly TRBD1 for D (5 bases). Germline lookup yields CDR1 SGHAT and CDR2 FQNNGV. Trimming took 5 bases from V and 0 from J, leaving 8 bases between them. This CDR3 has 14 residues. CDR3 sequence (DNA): TGTGCCAGCAGCCCACAGGCCTCTGGAAACACCATATATTTT. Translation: CASSPQASGNTIYF. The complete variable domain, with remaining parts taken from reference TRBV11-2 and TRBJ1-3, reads EAGVAQSPRYKIIEKRQSVAFWCNPISGHATLYWYQQILGQGPKLLIQFQNNGVVDDSQLPKDRFSAERLKGVDSTLKIQPAKLEDSAVYLCASSPQASGNTIYFGEGSWLTVV.

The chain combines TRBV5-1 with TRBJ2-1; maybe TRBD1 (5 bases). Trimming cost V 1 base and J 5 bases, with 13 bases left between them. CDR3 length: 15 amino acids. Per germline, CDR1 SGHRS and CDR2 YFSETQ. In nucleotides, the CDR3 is TGCGCCAGCAGCTTGCTCCAGGGCCCCAACAATGAGCAGTTCTTC. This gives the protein CASSLLQGPNNEQFF.

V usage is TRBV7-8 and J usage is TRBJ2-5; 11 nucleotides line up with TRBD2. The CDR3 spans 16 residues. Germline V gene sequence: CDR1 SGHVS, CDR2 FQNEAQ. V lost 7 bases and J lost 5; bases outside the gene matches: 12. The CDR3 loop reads CASTPRRLAGQETQYF. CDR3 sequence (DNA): TGTGCCAGCACCCCCCGCAGACTAGCGGGGCAGGAGACCCAGTACTTC.

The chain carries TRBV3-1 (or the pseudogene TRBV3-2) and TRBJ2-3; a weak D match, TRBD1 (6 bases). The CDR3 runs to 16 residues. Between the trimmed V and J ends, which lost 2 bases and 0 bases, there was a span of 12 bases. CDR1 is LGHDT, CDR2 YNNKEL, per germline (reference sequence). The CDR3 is CASSQKTGSSTDTQYF. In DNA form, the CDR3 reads TGTGCCAGCAGCCAAAAGACAGGTTCTAGCACAGATACGCAGTATTTT.

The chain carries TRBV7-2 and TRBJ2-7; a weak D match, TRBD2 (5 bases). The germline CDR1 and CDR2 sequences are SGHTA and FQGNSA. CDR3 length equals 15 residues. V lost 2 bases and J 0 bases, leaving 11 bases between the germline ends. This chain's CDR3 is CASSLSAATSYEQYF. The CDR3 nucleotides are TGTGCCAGCAGCTTATCAGCGGCAACCTCCTACGAGCAGTACTTC.